The 27 T cell receptor beta chains in this list originate from one sample, sequenced in a study of neurological immune-mediated disorders. From the 5' RACE reads, TCRdb called clonotypes with MiXCR, one entry per CDR3 protein. The sample consists of some 70,000 distinct CDR3 sequences, nearly 3.5% of them appearing once. The source material was PBMCs. The receptor set was obtained from a man aged 35 to 55 with multiple sclerosis.

This clonotype was detected many times. The chain has TRBV20-1 and TRBJ2-1; 8 positions agree with TRBD2. Germline V gene sequence: CDR1 DFQATT, CDR2 SNEGSKA (reference sequence). V shed 2 bases, J shed 2 bases, and the junction held 8 bases outside the gene matches. This CDR3 is 16 amino acids long. CDR3: CSARTTSVFPYNEQFF. In DNA form, the CDR3 reads TGCAGTGCTAGAACGACTAGCGTATTCCCCTACAATGAGCAGTTCTTC.

This clonotype came up many times. The rearrangement uses TRBV6-5 and TRBJ1-5; D gene unclear. Germline loops: CDR1 MNHEY, CDR2 SVGAGI. The CDR3 loop spans 14 amino acids. The ends were cut back, 4 bases at V and 9 bases at J, with 16 bases in the middle. Here the CDR3 DNA reads TGTGCCAGCAGTTCCCCAAACGCCGAGGGGCCCCAGCATTTT. Translated: CASSSPNAEGPQHF.

About this clonotype itself: A much larger clone lies a single base off, so this may be a read error. V is TRBV7-8 and J is TRBJ2-2, with 10 bases that match TRBD1. Trimming at V came to 4 bases and at J to 4 bases, leaving 12 bases not matched to a gene. CDR1 is SGHVS, CDR2 FQNEAQ, per germline. CDR3 size: 18 residues. CDR3 residues: CASSSLWVGQGSTGELFF. CDR3 in DNA: TGTGCCAGCAGCTCGTTATGGGTGGGACAGGGGAGCACCGGGGAGCTGTTTTTT.

This clonotype was counted many times. The rearrangement joins TRBV6-2 or TRBV6-3 to TRBJ1-5; 8 nucleotides agree with TRBD1. V lost 2 bases and J lost 4; bases outside the gene matches: 1. The CDR3 contains 14 residues. Germline V CDR1 and CDR2: MNHEY, SVGEGT. The CDR3 DNA reads TGTGCCAGCAGTTACCGGACAGGGAATCAGCCCCAGCATTTT. This encodes CASSYRTGNQPQHF.

This clonotype was observed a handful of times. This sequence joins TRBV20-1 and TRBJ2-3; D perhaps matches TRBD2 (7 bases). The CDR3 loop spans 14 amino acids. In germline, CDR1 is DFQATT, CDR2 SNEGSKA (reference sequence). Trimming shortened V by 7 bases and J by 0 bases, and 14 bases separated the two germline ends. The CDR3 DNA reads TGCAGTGTTAGGGGGGGACATAGCACAGATACGCAGTATTTT. Residues: CSVRGGHSTDTQYF.

This clonotype was found many times. V gene TRBV12-3 or TRBV12-4 combines with J gene TRBJ1-4, with a possible D match to TRBD1 (6 bases). The length of the CDR3 is 13 residues. V gave up 4 bases and J gave up 7 bases, with 10 bases separating them. The CDR3 coding sequence is TGTGCCAGCAGTTCACAGGGTACTGAAAAACTGTTTTTT. Protein sequence: CASSSQGTEKLFF.

This clonotype was observed at least ten times. V is TRBV9 and J is TRBJ2-5; D gene ambiguous. This CDR3 is built from 13 residues. Germline values: CDR1 SGDLS, CDR2 YYNGEE. V was shortened by 4 bases and J by 1 base, with 8 bases between the two germline ends. The CDR3 protein is CASSPATQETQYF. The CDR3 coding sequence is TGTGCCAGCAGCCCAGCGACCCAAGAGACCCAGTACTTC.

This clonotype was picked up many times. The chain recombines TRBV3-1 with TRBJ2-4, with 8 positions matching TRBD1. In germline, CDR1 is LGHDT, CDR2 YNNKEL (reference sequence). Trimming removed 1 base from V and 6 bases from J; junction bases left unmatched: 8. This CDR3 spans 16 amino acids. The CDR3 DNA is TGTGCCAGCAGCCAAGGTCGGACAGGGTTTGGAAACATTCAGTACTTC. This encodes CASSQGRTGFGNIQYF.

This clonotype was recorded at least ten times. The V call is TRBV12-3 or TRBV12-4, the J call TRBJ2-1; 9 bases are a match to TRBD2. The V segment lost 0 bases and the J segment 2 bases; nucleotides outside the gene matches: 5. The length of the CDR3 is 17 residues. CDR3 in DNA: TGTGCCAGCAGTTTAGCCTTGACTAGCGGAACCTACAATGAGCAGTTCTTC. Encoded protein: CASSLALTSGTYNEQFF.

This clonotype was seen repeatedly, ten times or more. J is TRBJ1-1 and V is TRBV3-1; no clear D gene. The CDR3 spans 13 residues. Germline lookup yields CDR1 LGHDT and CDR2 YNNKEL (reference sequence). V was shortened by 6 bases and J by 2 bases, with 10 bases between the two germline ends. The CDR3 sequence: CASSLARNTEAFF. Here the CDR3 DNA reads TGTGCCAGCAGTCTTGCTCGCAACACTGAAGCTTTCTTT.

This chain connects TRBV20-1 to TRBJ2-7, with TRBD2 matching 10 bases. The CDR3 has 13 residues. Unmatched junction bases numbered 9, after V lost 1 base and J lost 12 bases. CDR1 is DFQATT and CDR2 is SNEGSKA in the germline V gene (reference sequence). Written as DNA, the CDR3 is TGCAGTGCTAGAGTCCTAGCGGGGGCCTCTCCGTACTTC. This codes for CSARVLAGASPYF.

This clonotype appeared many times. The rearrangement joins TRBV7-6 to TRBJ2-1, with D perhaps given as TRBD1 or TRBD2 (5 bases each). Between the trimmed V and J ends, which lost 2 bases and 4 bases, there was a span of 9 bases. The germline CDR1 and CDR2 sequences are SGHVS and FNYEAQ. CDR3 size: 14 residues. As DNA, the CDR3 is TGTGCCAGCAGCTTAAGTGGGGGATACAATGAGCAGTTCTTC. Amino acid sequence: CASSLSGGYNEQFF.

This clonotype has a handful of counts. This chain links TRBV5-1 with TRBJ2-1, with 11 positions matching TRBD2. V dropped 4 bases and J dropped 4; count of bases not matched to a gene: 13. CDR1 is SGHRS, CDR2 YFSETQ, per germline. The CDR3 runs to 18 residues. Here the CDR3 DNA reads TGCGCCAGCAGCCGACCTAACGGGCTAGCGGGGGGTTACAATGAGCAGTTCTTC. Protein product: CASSRPNGLAGGYNEQFF.

This clonotype was recorded at least ten times. The chain carries TRBV5-1 and TRBJ1-1, with D possibly matching TRBD1 (5 bases). V dropped 4 bases and J dropped 11 bases, with 21 bases sitting between them. CDR3 length equals 14 residues. Germline CDR1 and CDR2: SGHRS and YFSETQ. In nucleotides, the CDR3 is TGCGCCAGCAGCCCACTGGCCGGCCAGGGAGAGGCTTTCTTT. Its translation is CASSPLAGQGEAFF.

This clonotype was recorded at least ten times. The chain combines TRBV20-1 with TRBJ2-7, with 9 bases that match TRBD2. In germline, CDR1 is DFQATT, CDR2 SNEGSKA (reference sequence). CDR3 length: 15 residues. Unmatched junction bases numbered 10, after V lost 3 bases and J lost 4 bases. In nucleotides, the CDR3 is TGCAGTGCTAGTCGGTTAGCGGGGGCCCTTTACGAGCAGTACTTC. Protein product: CSASRLAGALYEQYF.

Ten or more counts support this clonotype. The CDR3 region has the DNA TGCGCCAGCAGCTGGGGACAAAGTAATGGCTACACCTTC. This encodes CASSWGQSNGYTF. The chain couples TRBV5-1 to TRBJ1-2; the D gene is possibly TRBD1 (6 bases). Germline V gene sequence: CDR1 SGHRS, CDR2 YFSETQ. Trimming removed 3 bases from V and 6 bases from J, with 12 bases in between. The CDR3 has 13 amino acids.

In this sample, this clonotype turned up many times. The chain couples TRBV20-1 to TRBJ2-1, with a weak D call TRBD2 (7 bases). V was cut by 5 bases and J by 0 bases, with 17 bases left in between. Germline-derived CDR1 and CDR2 are DFQATT and SNEGSKA (reference sequence). The length of the CDR3 is 16 residues. The CDR3 sequence: CSAPQRGGRSYNEQFF. CDR3 coding DNA: TGCAGTGCTCCCCAAAGGGGGGGCCGCTCCTACAATGAGCAGTTCTTC.

This clonotype was counted at least ten times. V gene TRBV20-1 combines with J gene TRBJ2-1; TRBD2 aligns across 12 bases. The J segment lost 7 bases and the V segment lost 6 bases, leaving 13 bases of the junction unmatched. This CDR3 comprises 16 residues. The germline V gene has CDR1 DFQATT and CDR2 SNEGSKA (reference sequence). Here the CDR3 DNA reads TGCAGTGCGCGGACTAGCGGGGCGGCAGGATGGAATGAGCAGTTCTTC. Translating gives CSARTSGAAGWNEQFF.

Concerning this clonotype itself: Germline and junction disagree at one end, which may indicate a read error. This chain uses TRBV7-8 with TRBJ1-6; 9 bases match TRBD1. Germline V CDR1 and CDR2: SGHVS, FQNEAQ. This CDR3 has 16 amino acids. CDR3 in DNA: TGTGCCAGCAGCTTTCGGACAGGGGCCCTCAAAGGAACCCTCAACTTT. Residues: CASSFRTGALKGTLNF.

Many counts were recorded for this clonotype. The chain uses TRBV29-1 and TRBJ2-1; 10 nucleotides line up with TRBD2. V was clipped by 7 bases and J by 4 bases; unmatched bases: 10. The CDR3 extends over 15 amino acids. Germline CDR1 is SQVTM and CDR2 is ANQGSEA. CDR3 DNA sequence: TGCAGCGCCGCCCCACTAGCGGGAAGATACAATGAGCAGTTCTTC. Translation gives CSAAPLAGRYNEQFF.

This clonotype was counted many times. The chain uses TRBV7-9 and TRBJ2-7; a weak D match, TRBD2 (5 bases). The germline gives CDR1 SEHNR, CDR2 FQNEAQ (reference sequence). V lost 3 bases to trimming and J lost 7 bases, with 7 bases between them. The CDR3 length is 11 residues. CDR3 coding DNA: TGTGCCAGCAGCTTTCCGGGGGAGCAGTACTTC. The encoded protein is CASSFPGEQYF.

This clonotype was recorded at least ten times. This chain uses TRBV12-3 or TRBV12-4 with TRBJ2-1, with 10 bases matching TRBD1. After removal of 7 bases from V and 1 base from J, the junction contained 4 bases not matched to a gene. This CDR3 is built from 15 residues. The CDR3 DNA is TGTGCCAGCACCCGGACAGGGGGATCCTACAATGAGCAGTTCTTC. This gives the protein CASTRTGGSYNEQFF.

In this sample, this clonotype turned up many times. The chain employs TRBV20-1 and TRBJ2-5; 12 nucleotides line up with TRBD2. With V trimmed by 8 bases and J by 5 bases, 12 bases remained unmatched. CDR3 length: 15 amino acids. Germline V gene sequence: CDR1 DFQATT, CDR2 SNEGSKA (reference sequence). The chain's CDR3 is CSFILAGGPRETQYF. DNA for the CDR3: TGCAGTTTCATCCTAGCGGGAGGGCCCAGGGAGACCCAGTACTTC.

This clonotype appeared many times. CDR3 coding DNA: TGTGCCAGCAGCCCCCGCCGGCTAGCGAGGGGGAGTGGTACGCAGTATTTT. It yields the protein CASSPRRLARGSGTQYF. The gene calls are TRBV7-9 and TRBJ2-3; D is perhaps TRBD1 or TRBD2 (6 bases each). Germline CDR1 is SEHNR and CDR2 is FQNEAQ (reference sequence). V gave up 5 bases and J gave up 8 bases, with 26 bases separating them. The CDR3 length is 17 residues.

In its sample, this clonotype was seen many times. The gene calls are TRBV5-1 and TRBJ2-1; perhaps TRBD1 as D (7 bases). The germline V and J ends were trimmed by 2 bases and 9 bases, with 18 bases remaining between them. Per germline, CDR1 SGHRS and CDR2 YFSETQ. The CDR3 extends over 15 amino acids. CDR3 amino acids: CASSLSHTQGGEQFF. The DNA of the CDR3 is TGCGCCAGCAGCTTATCTCATACCCAGGGGGGTGAGCAGTTCTTC.

This clonotype was observed at least ten times. CDR3 DNA sequence: TGCGCCAGCTCGAGAGCGGGGAACACCGGGGAGCTGTTTTTT. Translated: CASSRAGNTGELFF. The chain is built from TRBV5-1 and TRBJ2-2; D perhaps matches TRBD2 (6 bases). The CDR3 consists of 14 residues. Trimming removed 7 bases from V and 1 base from J, with 11 bases in between. Germline lookup yields CDR1 SGHRS and CDR2 YFSETQ.

This clonotype was recorded many times. The chain is built from TRBV5-1 and TRBJ2-7; 7 nucleotides agree with TRBD1. V was pared by 4 bases and J by 2 bases, with 6 bases of the junction left unmatched. The germline gives CDR1 SGHRS, CDR2 YFSETQ. The CDR3 has 14 residues. CDR3 region: CASSPTGAPYEQYF. As DNA, the CDR3 is TGCGCCAGCAGCCCTACAGGGGCCCCCTACGAGCAGTACTTC. The variable domain in full, with the rest retrieved from reference TRBV5-1 and TRBJ2-7, is KAGVTQTPRYLIKTRGQQVTLSCSPISGHRSVSWYQQTPGQGLQFLFEYFSETQRNKGNFPGRFSGRQFSNSRSEMNVSTLELGDSALYLCASSPTGAPYEQYFGPGTRLTVT.